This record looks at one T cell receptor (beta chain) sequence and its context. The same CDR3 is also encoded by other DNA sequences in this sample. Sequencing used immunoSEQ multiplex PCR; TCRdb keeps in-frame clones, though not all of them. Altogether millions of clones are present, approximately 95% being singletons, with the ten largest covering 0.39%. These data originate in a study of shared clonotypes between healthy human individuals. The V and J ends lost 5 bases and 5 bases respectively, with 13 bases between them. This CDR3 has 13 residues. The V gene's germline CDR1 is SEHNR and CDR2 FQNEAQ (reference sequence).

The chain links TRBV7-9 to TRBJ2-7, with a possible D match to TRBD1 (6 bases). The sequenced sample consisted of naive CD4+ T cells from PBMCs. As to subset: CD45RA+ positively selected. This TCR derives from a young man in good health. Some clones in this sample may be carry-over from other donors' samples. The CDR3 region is CASSRQTGNEQYF. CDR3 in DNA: TGTGCCAGCAGCCGGCAAACAGGGAACGAGCAGTACTTC. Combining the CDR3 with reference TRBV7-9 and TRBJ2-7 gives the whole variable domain DTGVSQNPRHKITKRGQNVTFRCDPISEHNRLYWYRQTLGQGPEFLTYFQNEAQLEKSRLLSDRFSAERPKGSFSTLEIQRTEQGDSAMYLCASSRQTGNEQYFGPGTRLTVT.